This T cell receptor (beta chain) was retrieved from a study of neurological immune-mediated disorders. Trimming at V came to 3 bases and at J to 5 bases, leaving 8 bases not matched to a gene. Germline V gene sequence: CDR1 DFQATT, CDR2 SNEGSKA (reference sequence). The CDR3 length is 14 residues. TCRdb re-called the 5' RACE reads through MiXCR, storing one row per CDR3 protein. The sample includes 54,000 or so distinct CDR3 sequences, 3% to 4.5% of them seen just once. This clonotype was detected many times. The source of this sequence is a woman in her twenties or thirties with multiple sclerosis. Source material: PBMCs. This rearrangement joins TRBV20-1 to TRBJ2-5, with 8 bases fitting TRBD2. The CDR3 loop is CSARQPGGPETQYF. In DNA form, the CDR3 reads TGCAGTGCTAGGCAACCGGGGGGGCCGGAGACCCAGTACTTC.